A single T cell receptor beta chain is shown here with its context. Its antigen is still unknown. Germline CDR1 is SGHTA and CDR2 is FQGNSA. Trimming left V 0 bases short and J 0 bases short, with 8 bases between. This CDR3 is built from 15 residues. The data are from a study of OX40 agonist ivuxolimab in advanced cancers. Study-wide results and caveats: Expansion of clones was among the lowest in partial responders at 0.1-3.0 mg/kg.

The repertoire was sequenced with immunoSEQ multiplex PCR; TCRdb's copy has only in-frame clones and lacks some. The sample lists around 50,000 clones, roughly 85% occurring once. Sequenced material: CD4+ or CD8+ T cells sorted from blood, taken in a trial of the OX40 agonist ivuxolimab. V usage is TRBV7-2 and J usage is TRBJ1-1; a possible D gene is TRBD1 (6 bases). This TCR was recovered from an adult with an advanced solid tumor such as melanoma, head and neck, liver or kidney cancer. This CDR3 reads CASSLARDMNTEAFF. In DNA form, the CDR3 reads TGTGCCAGCAGCTTAGCGAGGGACATGAACACTGAAGCTTTCTTT.